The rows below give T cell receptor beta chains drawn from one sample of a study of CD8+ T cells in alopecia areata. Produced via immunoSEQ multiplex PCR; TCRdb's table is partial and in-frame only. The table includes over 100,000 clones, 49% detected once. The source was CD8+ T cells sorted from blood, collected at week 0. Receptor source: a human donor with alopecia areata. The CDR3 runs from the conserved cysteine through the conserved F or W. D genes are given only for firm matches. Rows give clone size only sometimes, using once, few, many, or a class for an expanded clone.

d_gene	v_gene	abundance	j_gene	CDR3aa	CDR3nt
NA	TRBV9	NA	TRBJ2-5	CASSISFGLRETQYF	TGTGCCAGCAGCATAAGCTTCGGACTGCGTGAGACCCAGTACTTC
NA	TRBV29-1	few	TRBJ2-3	CSTRGGGQRTDTQYF	TGCAGCACCCGAGGGGGGGGCCAACGCACAGATACGCAGTATTTT
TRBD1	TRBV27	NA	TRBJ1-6	CASSLPGQLNSPLHF	TGTGCCAGCAGTCTCCCGGGACAGCTGAATTCACCCCTCCACTTT
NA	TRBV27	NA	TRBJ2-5	CASSLSGGQETQYF	TGTGCCAGCAGTTTATCTGGCGGGCAAGAGACCCAGTACTTC
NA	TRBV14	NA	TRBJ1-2	CASSQAGYYGYTF	TGTGCCAGCAGCCAAGCGGGGTACTATGGCTACACCTTC
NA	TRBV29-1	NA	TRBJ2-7	CSVVGGRVYEQYF	TGCAGCGTTGTGGGGGGAAGGGTCTACGAGCAGTACTTC
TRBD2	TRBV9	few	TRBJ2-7	CASSVASGGYEQYF	TGTGCCAGCAGCGTAGCTAGCGGAGGCTACGAGCAGTACTTC
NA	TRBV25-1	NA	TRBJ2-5	CASSGGVVETQYF	TGTGCCAGCAGTGGTGGAGTAGTCGAGACCCAGTACTTC
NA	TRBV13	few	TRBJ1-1	CASSLGAGQVTEAFF	TGTGCCAGCAGCTTAGGCGCAGGGCAGGTGACTGAAGCTTTCTTT
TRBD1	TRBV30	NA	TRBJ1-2	CAWGQGVGYTF	TGTGCCTGGGGACAGGGGGTAGGCTACACCTTC
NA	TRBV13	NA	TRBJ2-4	CASSLVENIQYF	TGTGCCAGCAGCTTAGTGGAAAACATTCAGTACTTC
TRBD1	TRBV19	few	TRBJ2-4	CASSIQTGARHIQYF	TGTGCCAGTAGTATTCAAACAGGGGCAAGACACATTCAGTACTTC
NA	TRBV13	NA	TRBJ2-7	CASSTRHTYEQYF	TGTGCCAGCAGCACGCGACACACCTACGAGCAGTACTTC
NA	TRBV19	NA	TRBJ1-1	CASSPIIVDRVNTEAFF	TGTGCCAGTAGCCCAATAATAGTGGACAGAGTGAACACTGAAGCTTTCTTT
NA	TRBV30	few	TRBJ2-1	CAWNLVHDEQFF	TGTGCCTGGAACCTAGTCCACGATGAGCAGTTCTTC
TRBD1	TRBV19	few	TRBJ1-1	CASSIRDRGTEAFF	TGTGCCAGTAGTATAAGGGACAGGGGCACTGAAGCTTTCTTT
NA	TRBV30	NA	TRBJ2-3	CAWSAGPGTQYF	TGTGCCTGGAGTGCGGGGCCAGGTACGCAGTATTTT
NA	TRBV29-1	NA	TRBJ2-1	CSVELRGEGYNEQFF	TGCAGCGTTGAACTTCGGGGCGAGGGCTACAATGAGCAGTTCTTC
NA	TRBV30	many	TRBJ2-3	CAWSVDNPDTQYF	TGTGCCTGGAGTGTTGACAATCCAGATACGCAGTATTTT
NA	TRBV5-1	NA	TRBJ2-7	CASSHTGTEQYF	TGCGCCAGCAGCCATACAGGGACCGAGCAGTACTTC
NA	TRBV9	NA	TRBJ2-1	CASSGPRGFYNEQFF	TGTGCCAGCAGCGGACCTAGGGGTTTCTACAATGAGCAGTTCTTC
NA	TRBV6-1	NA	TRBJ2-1	CASSEGEGEQFF	TGTGCCAGCAGTGAAGGCGAGGGCGAGCAGTTCTTC
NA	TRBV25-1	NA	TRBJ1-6	CASSEIGPYSPLHF	TGTGCCAGCAGTGAGATAGGCCCCTATTCACCCCTCCACTTT
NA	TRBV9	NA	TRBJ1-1	CASSVAPISPREAFF	TGTGCCAGCAGCGTAGCCCCAATAAGCCCCAGGGAAGCTTTCTTT
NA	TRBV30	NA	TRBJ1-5	CAWTYKYSNQPQHF	TGTGCCTGGACTTACAAGTATAGCAATCAGCCCCAGCATTTT
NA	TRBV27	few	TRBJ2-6	CASSLLDSSGANVLTF	TGTGCCAGCAGTCTCCTCGACAGCTCTGGGGCCAACGTCCTGACTTTC
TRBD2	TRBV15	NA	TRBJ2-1	CATSRDGLAGPYNEQFF	TGTGCCACCAGCAGAGATGGCTTAGCGGGGCCCTACAATGAGCAGTTCTTC
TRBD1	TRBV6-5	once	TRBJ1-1	CASSYSLDRGNTEAFF	TGTGCCAGCAGTTACTCCCTGGACAGGGGTAACACTGAAGCTTTCTTT
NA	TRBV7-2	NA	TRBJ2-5	CASSLAHGGEGETQYF	TGTGCCAGCAGCTTAGCGCATGGTGGGGAAGGGGAGACCCAGTACTTC
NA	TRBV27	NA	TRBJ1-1	CASTGGGTEAFF	TGTGCCAGCACGGGGGGTGGCACTGAAGCTTTCTTT
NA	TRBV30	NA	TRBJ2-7	CAWSLRGTKYEQYF	TGTGCCTGGAGTCTCAGGGGGACTAAATACGAGCAGTACTTC
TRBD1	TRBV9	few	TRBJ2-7	CASSLDRAHEQYF	TGTGCCAGCAGCCTGGACAGGGCCCACGAGCAGTACTTC
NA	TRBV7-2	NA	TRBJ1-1	CASSLVVRETANTEAFF	TGTGCCAGCAGCTTAGTTGTGCGGGAGACGGCGAACACTGAAGCTTTCTTT
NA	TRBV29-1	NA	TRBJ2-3	CSVEEGHGTDTQYF	TGCAGCGTTGAAGAAGGACACGGCACAGATACGCAGTATTTT
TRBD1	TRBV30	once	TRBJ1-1	CACEKGDRGDEAFF	TGTGCCTGCGAAAAGGGAGACAGGGGAGATGAAGCTTTCTTT
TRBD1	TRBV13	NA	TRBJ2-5	CASSRGGGSQETQYF	TGTGCCAGCAGCCGAGGGGGCGGAAGCCAAGAGACCCAGTACTTC